One TCR beta chain is described in this entry. This clone's antigen is unknown. No base qualities exist here, and no much larger clone lies one base off it. V is reduced by 1 base and J by 12 bases, leaving a spacing of 14 bases between them. The CDR3 numbers 13 residues from cysteine through phenylalanine. The sequence is cut down to CDR3 DNA, 39 bases in frame from base 1. Via the germline V gene, CDR1 is SGHNT and CDR2 YENEEA. Genomic DNA was isolated from the sorted cells so that the TCRbeta CDR3 region could be sequenced. TCRbeta CDR3 regions were sequenced using the immunoSEQ Assay. TCRdb took this table from immuneACCESS and kept in-frame rearrangements with V and J called. Such tables lack part of the clones; where checked against another copy, unresolved V genes explain under half of the gap, and the rest is unexplained. This sample gives about 44,000 clones in total; 90% to 95% of them show up just once. The biggest ten clones account for 11% of the sample.

This specimen comes from a study of OX40 agonist ivuxolimab in advanced cancers. Background on the whole study: Ivuxolimab, which targeted the costimulatory receptor OX40 (CD134), was an agonistic, fully human IgG2 monoclonal antibody. Intravenous ivuxolimab was administered to patients every 2 weeks at six dose levels: 0.01, 0.1, 0.3, 1.5, 3 and 10 mg/kg. Of the roughly 53 patients in dose escalation, about 20 had hepatocellular carcinoma, around 15 had melanoma, 9 had renal cell carcinoma and 9 had head and neck cancer. In the dose-escalation cohort, around four fifths of patients were male, and the mean age was roughly 56 years with a range of roughly 23 to 79. Patients were allowed to have had prior anti-PD-1, anti-PD-L1 or anti-CTLA-4 therapy, and roughly 40% of the dose-escalation patients had previously received checkpoint inhibitors. Three dose-escalation patients achieved partial responses, one with hepatocellular carcinoma and two with cutaneous melanoma. Peripheral TCRbeta sequencing was intended to test whether TCR sequence diversity was altered and clonal T-cell expansion was caused by ivuxolimab. The paper covers the monotherapy dose-escalation part of the phase I ivuxolimab trial, which included N of about 50 patients.

The trial excluded patients who had a history of autoimmune disease or who were on systemic immunosuppression. Peripheral blood for TCR sequencing was collected from all dose cohorts at baseline, on cycle 4 day 1, and on cycle 7 day 1. The samples were drawn from a first-in-human, open-label, multicenter phase I dose-escalation trial of ivuxolimab. Adults with locally advanced or metastatic melanoma, renal cell carcinoma, hepatocellular carcinoma or head and neck squamous cell carcinoma were enrolled in the trial. Before TCR sequencing, CD4+ and CD8+ T cells were separately sorted from peripheral blood. Results the study describes overall, beyond this receptor: After ivuxolimab, more expanded clones were found on average in CD8+ T cells than in CD4+ T cells. Low levels of normalized T-cell clonal expansion were also seen in some patients who did not respond. The antigen specificity of the peripheral T cells that underwent clonal expansion was not determined. In partial responders in the 0.1-3.0 mg/kg groups, normalized peripheral clonal expansion was found to be among the lowest, especially among CD8+ T cells. At doses of 0.1 to 3.0 mg/kg, clonal expansion of both CD4+ and CD8+ T cells in blood was seen between baseline and week 6.

This TCR was recovered from an adult with an advanced solid tumor such as melanoma, head and neck, liver or kidney cancer. The material sequenced was CD4+ or CD8+ T cells sorted from blood, taken in a trial of the OX40 agonist ivuxolimab. The V gene is TRBV11-3 and the J gene is TRBJ2-3; the D region possibly corresponds to TRBD2 (5 bases align). The base sequence is TGTGCCAGCAGCTTAGCCGGGGAAACTACCCAGTATTTT. This gives the protein CASSLAGETTQYF.